The 10 T cell receptor beta chains below all came from one sample that was sequenced in a study of OX40 agonist ivuxolimab in advanced cancers. Profiling relied on immunoSEQ multiplex PCR, and the TCRdb table lists in-frame clones only, not all of them. The data contain 66,000 or so clones, about 90% of them singletons. The sequencing used CD4+ or CD8+ T cells sorted from blood, collected in a trial of the OX40 agonist ivuxolimab. The receptors come from an adult with an advanced solid tumor such as melanoma, head and neck, liver or kidney cancer.

CDR3 in amino acids: CASSLLQGGYTEAFF. CDR3 DNA sequence: TGTGCCAGCAGCCTACTACAGGGAGGGTACACTGAAGCTTTCTTT. The rearrangement uses TRBV5-8 and TRBJ1-1, with D maybe TRBD1 (6 bases). Looked up from germline, CDR1 is SGHTS and CDR2 is YDEGEE. The V and J ends lost 4 bases and 3 bases respectively, with 16 bases between them. This CDR3 is 15 amino acids long.

The chain recombines TRBV28 with TRBJ1-6; TRBD1 matches at 8 bases. CDR1 and CDR2 from the germline V gene are MDHEN and SYDVKM. CDR3 length: 17 amino acids. Unmatched junction bases numbered 9, after V lost 5 bases and J lost 3 bases. CDR3 loop: CASSLQTGEHYNSPLHF. The CDR3 DNA reads as TGTGCCAGCAGTCTCCAGACAGGGGAGCACTATAATTCACCCCTCCACTTT.

The chain recombines TRBV6-6 with TRBJ1-5; D is unresolved. The length of the CDR3 is 14 residues. Germline V gene data show CDR1 as MNHNY and CDR2 as SVGAGI (reference sequence). The ends were cut back, 2 bases at V and 1 base at J, with 6 bases in the middle. The CDR3 loop is CASSYGQSNQPQHF. CDR3 coding DNA: TGTGCCAGCAGTTACGGGCAGAGCAATCAGCCCCAGCATTTT.

The chain links TRBV6-6 to TRBJ1-5, with D tentatively TRBD1 (6 bases). CDR1 is MNHNY and CDR2 is SVGAGI in the germline V gene (reference sequence). The V and J ends lost 0 bases and 0 bases respectively, with 9 bases between them. This CDR3 spans 16 amino acids. For the CDR3, the DNA is TGTGCCAGCAGTTACTCGACAGGTTATAGCAATCAGCCCCAGCATTTT. Translation gives CASSYSTGYSNQPQHF.

The rearrangement joins TRBV30 to TRBJ1-1; D ambiguous. The CDR3 runs 11 residues. Deletions cut 2 bases from V and 8 bases from J, with 9 bases between. Germline lookup yields CDR1 GTSNPN and CDR2 SVGIG (reference sequence). In DNA, the CDR3 is TGTGCCTGGAGTTCCGCACTCGAAGCTTTCTTT. This encodes CAWSSALEAFF.

CDR3 in amino acids: CATSPWGGLDTQYF. The CDR3 bases are TGTGCCACCAGCCCCTGGGGTGGTCTAGATACGCAGTATTTT. The J gene is TRBJ2-3, the V gene TRBV15; D gene unclear. CDR1 LNHNV and CDR2 YYDKDF come from the germline V gene (reference sequence). The V and J ends lost 5 bases and 5 bases respectively, with 14 bases between them. CDR3 size: 14 residues. Drawing the rest from reference TRBV15 and TRBJ2-3, the complete variable domain is DAMVIQNPRYQVTQFGKPVTLSCSQTLNHNVMYWYQQKSSQAPKLLFHYYDKDFNNEADTPDNFQSRRPNTSFCFLDIRSPGLGDTAMYLCATSPWGGLDTQYFGPGTRLTVL.

The chain employs TRBV28 and TRBJ1-6; TRBD1 matches at 8 bases. CDR1 and CDR2 from the germline V gene are MDHEN and SYDVKM. CDR3 length equals 15 residues. The V gene end was trimmed by 1 base and the J gene end by 14 bases; junction bases not matched to a gene: 10. The CDR3 sequence: CASSLSGTGLLSLHF. CDR3 coding DNA: TGTGCCAGCAGTTTATCCGGGACAGGCCTTCTCTCCCTCCACTTT.

The chain carries TRBV30 and TRBJ2-7, with D perhaps TRBD1 (5 bases). V lost 1 base and J 4 bases, leaving 11 bases between the germline ends. The germline V gene has CDR1 GTSNPN and CDR2 SVGIG (reference sequence). There are 13 residues in the CDR3. The CDR3 loop reads CAWSAGNLYEQYV. The DNA of the CDR3 is TGTGCCTGGAGTGCAGGGAATTTGTACGAGCAGTACGTC.

The rearrangement joins TRBV30 to TRBJ2-6, with D possibly being TRBD1 (5 bases). Germline lookup yields CDR1 GTSNPN and CDR2 SVGIG (reference sequence). V lost 4 bases to trimming and J lost 0 bases, with 16 bases between them. The CDR3 consists of 17 residues. The CDR3 nucleotides are TGTGCCTGGACCCGACAGAGAGTATTCTCTGGGGCCAACGTCCTGACTTTC. Protein sequence: CAWTRQRVFSGANVLTF.

The CDR3 DNA is TGTGCCTGGAGTACAGGGGTGGGCAATCAGCCCCAGCATTTT. Translation gives CAWSTGVGNQPQHF. V gene TRBV30 combines with J gene TRBJ1-5; 7 bases align to TRBD1. Germline trimming cut 2 bases from V and 2 bases from J; bases unmatched to any gene: 3. This CDR3 has 14 residues. Per germline, CDR1 GTSNPN and CDR2 SVGIG (reference sequence). The whole variable domain, remainder taken from reference TRBV30 and TRBJ1-5, is SQTIHQWPATLVQPVGSPLSLECTVEGTSNPNLYWYRQAAGRGLQLLFYSVGIGQISSEVPQNLSASRPQDRQFILSSKKLLLSDSGFYLCAWSTGVGNQPQHFGDGTRLSIL.